This is a list of T cell receptor beta chains from one sample in a study of PD-1 blockade in classical Hodgkin lymphoma. Repertoires were generated with immunoSEQ multiplex PCR, while TCRdb's copy carries only in-frame clones and drops some. Among tens of thousands of clones listed, approximately 86% were seen once. The specimen was CD4+ T cells from blood, collected before the fourth cycle of nivolumab. These receptors came from a human donor with classical Hodgkin lymphoma. The conserved cysteine and the conserved F or W are not part of the CDR3 here. Each record gives: V gene, clone size, J gene, CDR3 protein. Clone size is shown for a subset of rows, as once, few, many or a class of expanded clone.

V: TRBV7-9
size: NA
J: TRBJ2-1
CDR3: ASSSYRGRSYNEQF

V: TRBV2
size: NA
J: TRBJ2-3
CDR3: ASSPSTDTQY

V: TRBV9
size: NA
J: TRBJ1-1
CDR3: ASSVEARGEAF

V: TRBV6-5
size: NA
J: TRBJ1-2
CDR3: ASSRQGELYGYT

V: TRBV6-1
size: NA
J: TRBJ1-2
CDR3: ASSEAIHNYGYT

V: TRBV6-1
size: NA
J: TRBJ2-7
CDR3: ASSEGRGGDYEQY

V: TRBV5-6
size: NA
J: TRBJ2-5
CDR3: ASSLFRQGEETQY

V: TRBV7-2
size: NA
J: TRBJ2-5
CDR3: ASSRDSSQETQY

V: TRBV5-8
size: NA
J: TRBJ1-5
CDR3: ASSLRVNQPQH

V: TRBV4-1
size: NA
J: TRBJ2-1
CDR3: ASSQDHASGGMYNEQF

V: TRBV7-2
size: few
J: TRBJ1-2
CDR3: ASSLELLPLRGYT

V: TRBV28
size: NA
J: TRBJ1-2
CDR3: ASSLSYGANVYGYT

V: TRBV28
size: NA
J: TRBJ2-1
CDR3: ASSFPRGVQF

V: TRBV28
size: NA
J: TRBJ1-5
CDR3: ASSPSGEGYQPQH

V: TRBV6-1
size: few
J: TRBJ1-5
CDR3: ASFRGTSNQPQH

V: TRBV11-2
size: few
J: TRBJ1-5
CDR3: ASSLGVGQPQH

V: TRBV19
size: once
J: TRBJ2-2
CDR3: ASTRATGGPTGELF

V: TRBV7-2
size: NA
J: TRBJ1-2
CDR3: ASSLLGGTDYGYT

V: TRBV7-2
size: few
J: TRBJ1-1
CDR3: ASSLSDRLKKAF

V: TRBV7-2
size: NA
J: TRBJ2-7
CDR3: ASSLELAGGHEQY

V: TRBV7-9
size: once
J: TRBJ2-7
CDR3: ASSLASGPNSYEQY

V: TRBV27
size: NA
J: TRBJ1-1
CDR3: ASGSVNTEAF

V: TRBV4-1
size: once
J: TRBJ2-7
CDR3: ASSQEAAGEQY

V: TRBV14
size: NA
J: TRBJ2-7
CDR3: ASSQSTGFYEQY

V: TRBV7-2
size: NA
J: TRBJ1-5
CDR3: ASSLEGSSNQPQH

V: TRBV6-6
size: NA
J: TRBJ2-7
CDR3: ASSYSRDGPSYEQY

V: TRBV27
size: once
J: TRBJ2-3
CDR3: ASKRGDTQY

V: TRBV18
size: NA
J: TRBJ1-5
CDR3: ASSPGSNQPQH

V: TRBV28
size: NA
J: TRBJ2-5
CDR3: ASNQGAKTQY

V: TRBV4-2
size: NA
J: TRBJ2-3
CDR3: ASSQEVEGRV